This is a list of T cell receptor beta chains from one sample in a study of blood T cells in healthy people across ages. TCRdb redid the calling of the 5' RACE reads with MiXCR, one entry per CDR3 protein. The top ten clones hold 7.7% of a sample with 1.5 million to 2 million distinct CDR3 sequences, roughly 27% of them seen once. The sample consisted of blood. The receptor set was obtained from a woman aged 25 to 39 in good health. CDR3s include the opening cysteine and the closing phenylalanine or tryptophan. The D gene is left open where the match is weak. Only part of the rows carry a size: once, few, many, or a class if the clone is expanded.

TRBV12-3/TRBV12-4,TRBJ2-1,-,few,TGTGCCAGCAGTTTTACGGGCCCCTCAAATGAGCAGTTCTTC,CASSFTGPSNEQFF
TRBV18,TRBJ1-6,TRBD1,few,TGTGCCAGCTCACCCTCACAGGGGGAATCACCCCTCCACTTT,CASSPSQGESPLHF
TRBV9,TRBJ2-3,-,-,TGTGCCAGCAGCGTAGCTGGGAATGGCGGGGGACAAGATACGCAGTATTTT,CASSVAGNGGGQDTQYF
TRBV5-1,TRBJ2-3,-,-,TGCGCCAGCAGCTTGGCCTCTCTAGCGAAGGCAGATACGCAGTATTTT,CASSLASLAKADTQYF
TRBV12-3/TRBV12-4,TRBJ2-7,-,-,TGTGCCGGCAGTCTACTAACATGGCCGTCGTCCGAGCAGTACTTC,CAGSLLTWPSSEQYF
TRBV11-1,TRBJ2-7,TRBD1,few,TGTGCCAGCAGACGAGAACCGGGACAGGGTTACGAGCAGTACTTC,CASRREPGQGYEQYF
TRBV7-3,TRBJ2-2,TRBD1,many,TGCGCCAGCAGTCCTACAGGGGTCAACACCGGGGAGCTGTTTTTT,CASSPTGVNTGELFF
TRBV12-3/TRBV12-4,TRBJ2-1,-,-,TGTGCCAGCAGTTTAAATCACGAGCAGGTCTTC,CASSLNHEQVF
TRBV5-1,TRBJ2-7,TRBD2,-,TGCGCCAGCAGCGCCGGGGTGGGAGGGAGAGGCGAGCAGTACTTC,CASSAGVGGRGEQYF
TRBV29-1,TRBJ1-2,-,few,TGCAGCGTCGAGCGGACAAACGACGGCTATGGCTACACCTTC,CSVERTNDGYGYTF
TRBV6-2/TRBV6-3,TRBJ2-7,TRBD1,-,TGTGCCGGCAGTTACTCAGTGGCCCCGGGACAGGGGGGTCCACGAGAGCAGTACTTC,CAGSYSVAPGQGGPREQYF
TRBV9,TRBJ1-1,TRBD1,-,TGTGCCAGCAGCGTAGCTACAGGGGGCGCAACCGGAAACACTGAAGCTTTCTTT,CASSVATGGATGNTEAFF
TRBV2,TRBJ2-3,-,few,TGTGCCAGCAGTGAAAGTCCCAGGGTTGAAGATACGCAGTATTTT,CASSESPRVEDTQYF
TRBV20-1,TRBJ2-6,TRBD2,-,TGCAGTGCTGCCACGGGACTAGCGGGAGGCCCTGGGGCCAACGTCCTGACTTTC,CSAATGLAGGPGANVLTF
TRBV7-3,TRBJ1-1,TRBD1,-,TGTGCCAGCAGCTTAACGCCCGGGACAGGGGGCACTGAAGCTTTCTTT,CASSLTPGTGGTEAFF
TRBV10-3,TRBJ1-1,TRBD1,few,TGTGCCACAAGGGACGGGACAGAGAACACTGAAGCTTTCTTT,CATRDGTENTEAFF
TRBV7-2,TRBJ2-1,TRBD2,once,TGTGCCAGCAGCTTCAGGGAGGGGTGGAATGAGCAGTTCTTC,CASSFREGWNEQFF
TRBV20-1,TRBJ1-2,-,few,TGCAGTGCTAGCGTCCGGGAGGCAAACAACTATGGCTACACCTTC,CSASVREANNYGYTF
TRBV10-3,TRBJ2-7,TRBD1,-,TGTGCCATCAGTGAGCCCGGGACAGGGGGCTCGGACGAGCAGTACTTC,CAISEPGTGGSDEQYF
TRBV6-5,TRBJ2-5,TRBD2,few,TGTGCCAGCAGTTCCCCGGGGGGGAGGGATGAGACCCAGTACTTC,CASSSPGGRDETQYF
TRBV12-3/TRBV12-4,TRBJ2-7,TRBD1,many,TGTGCCAGCAGCCGAGGGACAGGGGGCTACGAGCAGTACTTC,CASSRGTGGYEQYF
TRBV4-3,TRBJ2-7,-,-,TGCGCCAGCAGCCAAGTTCAACACCCCGGGAACGAGCAGTACTTC,CASSQVQHPGNEQYF
TRBV5-1,TRBJ2-6,TRBD1,-,TGCGCCAGCAGCTTGATAGGGACAGGAAATTCTGGGGCCAACGTCCTGACTTTC,CASSLIGTGNSGANVLTF
TRBV24-1,TRBJ2-1,TRBD1,-,TGCGCCACCTCTGACAGGGCTCCTCAGGAGCAGTTCTTC,CATSDRAPQEQFF
TRBV18,TRBJ2-3,TRBD1,-,TGTGCCAGCTCTGGGGACAGGGAAAACACAGATACGCAGTATTTT,CASSGDRENTDTQYF
TRBV27,TRBJ2-1,TRBD1,-,TGTGCCAGCAGTCCACCGGACAGGGTCTGGCGCAATGAGCAGTTCTTC,CASSPPDRVWRNEQFF
TRBV20-1,TRBJ2-1,TRBD2,few,TGCAGTGCTAGATCTCCTACTAGCGCCAAGTACAATGAGCAGTTCTTC,CSARSPTSAKYNEQFF
TRBV6-5,TRBJ2-1,TRBD2,-,TGTGCCAGCAGTTATTCCGGCCCGGGACTCCGGACTAGCGGGACTTCGGGTGAGCAGTTCTTC,CASSYSGPGLRTSGTSGEQFF
TRBV10-3,TRBJ2-5,TRBD1,few,TGTGCCACCGGGGGACAGGGTCGAGGAGAGACCCAGTACTTC,CATGGQGRGETQYF
TRBV5-6,TRBJ2-4,-,few,TGTGCCAGCAGCCGCCGAGGGACGGAAAACATTCAGTACTTC,CASSRRGTENIQYF
TRBV2,TRBJ2-5,-,many,TGTGCCAGAGGGTCCCCCCCAGAGACCCAGTACTTC,CARGSPPETQYF
TRBV10-3,TRBJ2-7,TRBD1,many,TGTGCCATCAGTGGCGGACAGGGAGAAGCCTACGAGCAGTACTTC,CAISGGQGEAYEQYF
TRBV7-9,TRBJ2-5,-,-,TGTGCCAGCAGCTACGGTGGGGAGGAGACCCGGTACTTC,CASSYGGEETRYF
TRBV6-2/TRBV6-3,TRBJ2-7,-,-,TGTGCCAGCAGTTATGACAGTTTACTCTACGAGCAGTACTTC,CASSYDSLLYEQYF
TRBV28,TRBJ2-7,-,few,TGTGCCAGCAGTCCCCTCAGGACTTCTAGCGACGAGCAGTACTTC,CASSPLRTSSDEQYF
TRBV10-3,TRBJ2-5,TRBD2,many,TGTGCCATCGCACGGACTAGCGGGTTCCAAGAGACCCAGTACTTC,CAIARTSGFQETQYF
TRBV7-7,TRBJ2-6,-,-,TGTGCCAGCAGCCCTGCCTCTGGGGCCAACGTCCTGACTTTC,CASSPASGANVLTF
TRBV6-5,TRBJ1-5,-,many,TGTGCCAGCAGTATCCTTATACCTTCCAATCAGCCCCAGCATTTT,CASSILIPSNQPQHF
TRBV7-3,TRBJ2-3,-,-,TGTGCCAGCAGCTTAAAAGGGACCGGTAACACAGATACGCAGTATTTT,CASSLKGTGNTDTQYF
TRBV6-6,TRBJ2-1,-,few,TGTGCCAGCAGTCGCGGGACAGAATACAATGAGCAGTTCTTC,CASSRGTEYNEQFF
TRBV12-3/TRBV12-4,TRBJ1-2,-,few,TGTGCCAGCAGGAGTCTACAGGGTCCGTATGGCTACACCTTC,CASRSLQGPYGYTF
TRBV6-2/TRBV6-3,TRBJ2-4,-,-,TGTGCCAGCAGTTACTCGTCGCGAGCCAAAAACATTCAGTACTTC,CASSYSSRAKNIQYF
TRBV10-3,TRBJ2-7,TRBD1,many,TGTGCCATCTGGACAGGGGGTTACGAGCAGTACTTC,CAIWTGGYEQYF
TRBV7-2,TRBJ1-5,TRBD1,few,TGTGCCAGCAGCTTTAACAGGGGTGGGCAGCCCCAGCATTTT,CASSFNRGGQPQHF
TRBV14,TRBJ2-3,-,-,TGTGCCAGCAGCCAAGTAATGGGGCTTGGCACAGATACGCAGTATTTT,CASSQVMGLGTDTQYF
TRBV6-5,TRBJ2-5,-,-,TGTGCCAGCAGTTCCGACTTCAAAGAGACCCAGTACTTC,CASSSDFKETQYF
TRBV12-3/TRBV12-4,TRBJ2-7,-,many,TGTGCCAGCAGTTTATCTTCCAGGGGCAGCTCCTACGAGCAGTACTTC,CASSLSSRGSSYEQYF